This T cell receptor (beta chain) was captured by sequencing in a study of CD8+CD57+ T cells in acquired aplastic anemia. Germline CDR1 reads SGHDN; CDR2 reads FVKESK. Trimming cost V 1 base and J 2 bases, with 6 bases left between them. CDR3 size: 15 residues. CDR3 and TCR beta VDJ profiling relied on a genomic DNA template. TCRdb fed the reads into MiXCR, producing one record per CDR3 protein. The sample shows 150,000 to 200,000 distinct CDR3 sequences, 50% to 75% of them seen only once. J is TRBJ2-6 and V is TRBV14; D may be TRBD2 (5 bases). The sequenced sample consisted of sorted CD4+, CD8+, or CD8+CD57+ T cells (not recorded which) from PBMCs. The TCR originated in a human donor in good health. The CDR3: CASSQAGTGANVLTF. CDR3 nucleotide sequence: TGTGCCAGCAGCCAAGCGGGGACTGGGGCCAACGTCCTGACTTTC.